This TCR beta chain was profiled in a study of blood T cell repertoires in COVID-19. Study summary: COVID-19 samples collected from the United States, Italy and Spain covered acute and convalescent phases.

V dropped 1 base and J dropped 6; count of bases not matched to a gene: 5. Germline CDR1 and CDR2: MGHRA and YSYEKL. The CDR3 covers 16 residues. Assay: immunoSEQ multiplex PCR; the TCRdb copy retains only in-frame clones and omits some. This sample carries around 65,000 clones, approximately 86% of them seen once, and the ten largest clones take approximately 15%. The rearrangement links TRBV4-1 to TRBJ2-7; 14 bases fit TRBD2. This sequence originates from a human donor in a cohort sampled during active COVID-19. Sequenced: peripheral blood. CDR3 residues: CASSQAGTSGSFEQYF. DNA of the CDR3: TGCGCCAGCAGCCAAGCCGGGACTAGCGGGAGCTTCGAGCAGTACTTC.